This T cell receptor (beta chain) was recorded in a study of T-cell reconstitution after alpha-beta-depleted transplantation in children. A TCRbeta library incorporating unique molecular identifiers was prepared. TCRdb reprocessed the PCR reads with MiXCR, giving one entry per CDR3 protein. Of about 260,000 distinct CDR3 sequences listed, around 10% are singletons. Overall study findings and caveats: After one year, T-cell counts and TCRbeta diversity mostly came from new T cells.

This clonotype was detected ten times or more. The antigen is not known. Trimming left V 7 bases short and J 1 base short, with 13 bases between. CDR3 size: 15 residues. Germline V gene lookup returns CDR1 WSHSY and CDR2 SAAADI. The sample consisted of peripheral blood, taken 180 days after TCRalphabeta/CD19-depleted stem cell transplant. The clonotype comes from a male patient aged 2-15 years who had a stem cell transplant for chronic granulomatous disease, so the T cells may come from the graft donor. The rearrangement links TRBV10-2 to TRBJ2-2; no reliable D call. CDR3 loop: CASNELPLNTGELFF. CDR3 in DNA: TGCGCCAGCAACGAACTACCCCTGAACACCGGGGAGCTGTTTTTT.